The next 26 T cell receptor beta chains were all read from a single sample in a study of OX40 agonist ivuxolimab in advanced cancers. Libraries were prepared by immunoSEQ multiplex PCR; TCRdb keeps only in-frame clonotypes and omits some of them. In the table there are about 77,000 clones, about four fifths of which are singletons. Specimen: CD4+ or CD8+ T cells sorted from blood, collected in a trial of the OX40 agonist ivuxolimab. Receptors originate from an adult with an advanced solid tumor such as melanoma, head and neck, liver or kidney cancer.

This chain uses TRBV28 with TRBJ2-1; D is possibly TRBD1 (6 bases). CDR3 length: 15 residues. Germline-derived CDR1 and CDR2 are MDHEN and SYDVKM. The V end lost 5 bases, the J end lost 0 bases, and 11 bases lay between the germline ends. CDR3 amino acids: CASSQGSSSYNEQFF. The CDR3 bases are TGTGCCAGCAGTCAGGGGTCAAGCTCCTACAATGAGCAGTTCTTC. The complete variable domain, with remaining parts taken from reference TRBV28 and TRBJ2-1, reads DVKVTQSSRYLVKRTGEKVFLECVQDMDHENMFWYRQDPGLGLRLIYFSYDVKMKEKGDIPEGYSVSREKKERFSLILESASTNQTSMYLCASSQGSSSYNEQFFGPGTRLTVL.

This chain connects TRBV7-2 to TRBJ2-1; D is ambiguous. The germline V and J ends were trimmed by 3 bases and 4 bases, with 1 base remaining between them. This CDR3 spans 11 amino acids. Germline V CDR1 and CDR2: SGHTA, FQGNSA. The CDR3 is CASSFYNEQFF. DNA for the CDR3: TGTGCCAGCAGCTTTTACAATGAGCAGTTCTTC.

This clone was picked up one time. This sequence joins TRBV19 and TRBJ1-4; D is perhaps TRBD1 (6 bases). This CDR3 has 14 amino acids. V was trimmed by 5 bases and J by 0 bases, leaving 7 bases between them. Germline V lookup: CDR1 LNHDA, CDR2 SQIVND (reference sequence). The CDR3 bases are TGTGCCAGTAGTGCAGGGGCAACTAATGAAAAACTGTTTTTT. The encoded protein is CASSAGATNEKLFF.

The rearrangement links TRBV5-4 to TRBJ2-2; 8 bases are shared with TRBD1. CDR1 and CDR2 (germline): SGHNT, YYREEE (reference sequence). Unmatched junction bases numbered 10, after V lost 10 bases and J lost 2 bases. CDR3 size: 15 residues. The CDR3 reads CAYVGRGRNTGELFF. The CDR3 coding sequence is TGTGCCTACGTAGGCAGGGGGCGAAACACCGGGGAGCTGTTTTTT.

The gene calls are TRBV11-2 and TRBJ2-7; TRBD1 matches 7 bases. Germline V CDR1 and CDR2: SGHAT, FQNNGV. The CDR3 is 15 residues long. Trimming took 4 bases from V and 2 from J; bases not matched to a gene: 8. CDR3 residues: CASSWGTAQTYEQYF. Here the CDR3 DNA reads TGTGCCAGCAGCTGGGGGACAGCCCAGACCTACGAGCAGTACTTC.

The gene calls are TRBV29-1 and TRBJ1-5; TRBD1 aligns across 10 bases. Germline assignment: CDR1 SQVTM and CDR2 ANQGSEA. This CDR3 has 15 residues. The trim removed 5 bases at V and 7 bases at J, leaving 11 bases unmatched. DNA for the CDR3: TGCAGCGTTCTGATAGGGGACAGGGGAGACCAGCCCCAGCATTTT. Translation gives CSVLIGDRGDQPQHF.

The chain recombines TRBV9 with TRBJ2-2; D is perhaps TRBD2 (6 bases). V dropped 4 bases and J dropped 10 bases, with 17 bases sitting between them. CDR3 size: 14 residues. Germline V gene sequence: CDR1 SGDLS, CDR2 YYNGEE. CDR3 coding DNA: TGTGCCAGCAGCCCCCGGGAGTTTTCTGTGGAGCTGTTTTTT. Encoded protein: CASSPREFSVELFF. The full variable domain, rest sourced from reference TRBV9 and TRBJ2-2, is DSGVTQTPKHLITATGQRVTLRCSPRSGDLSVYWYQQSLDQGLQFLIQYYNGEERAKGNILERFSAQQFPDLHSELNLSSLELGDSALYFCASSPREFSVELFFGEGSRLTVL.

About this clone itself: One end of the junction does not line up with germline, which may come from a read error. CDR3 bases: TGTGCTAGCAGCTTAACTGGAAGCTCCTACAATGAGCAGTTCTTC. Its translation is CASSLTGSSYNEQFF. The rearrangement joins TRBV7-7 to TRBJ2-1; D not certain. CDR3 length equals 15 residues. CDR1 and CDR2 (germline): SSHAT, FNYEAQ (reference sequence).

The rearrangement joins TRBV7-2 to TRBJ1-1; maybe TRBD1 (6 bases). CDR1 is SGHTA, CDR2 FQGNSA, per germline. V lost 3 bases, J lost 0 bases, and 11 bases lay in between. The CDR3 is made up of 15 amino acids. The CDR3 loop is CASSLGGQLNTEAFF. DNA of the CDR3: TGTGCCAGCAGCTTGGGAGGACAGCTGAACACTGAAGCTTTCTTT. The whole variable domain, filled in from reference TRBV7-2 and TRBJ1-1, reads GAGVSQSPSNKVTEKGKDVELRCDPISGHTALYWYRQSLGQGLEFLIYFQGNSAPDKSGLPSDRFSAERTGGSVSTLTIQRTQQEDSAVYLCASSLGGQLNTEAFFGQGTRLTVV.

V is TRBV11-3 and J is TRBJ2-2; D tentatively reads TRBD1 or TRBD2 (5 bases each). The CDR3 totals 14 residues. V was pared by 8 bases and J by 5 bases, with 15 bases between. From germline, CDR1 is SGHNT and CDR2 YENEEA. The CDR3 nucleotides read TGTGCCAGCGCAGGGACCGATCGAACCGGGGAGCTGTTTTTT. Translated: CASAGTDRTGELFF.

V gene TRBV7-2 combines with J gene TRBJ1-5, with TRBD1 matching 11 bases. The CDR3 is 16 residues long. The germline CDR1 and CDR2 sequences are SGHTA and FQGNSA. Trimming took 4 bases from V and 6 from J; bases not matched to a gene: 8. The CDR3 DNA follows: TGTGCCAGCAGCTCCCAAGGGACAGGGGGTGGTCAGCCCCAGCATTTT. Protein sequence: CASSSQGTGGGQPQHF.

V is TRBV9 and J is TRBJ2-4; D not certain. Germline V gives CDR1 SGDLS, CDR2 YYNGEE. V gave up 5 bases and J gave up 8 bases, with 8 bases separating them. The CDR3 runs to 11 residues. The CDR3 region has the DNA TGTGCCAGCAGTACCTTGGACATTCAGTACTTC. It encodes CASSTLDIQYF.

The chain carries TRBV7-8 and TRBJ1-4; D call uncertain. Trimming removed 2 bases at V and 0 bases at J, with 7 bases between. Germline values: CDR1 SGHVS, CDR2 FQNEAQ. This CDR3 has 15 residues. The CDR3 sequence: CASSLSLTTNEKLFF. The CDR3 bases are TGTGCCAGCAGCTTAAGCCTAACAACTAATGAAAAACTGTTTTTT.

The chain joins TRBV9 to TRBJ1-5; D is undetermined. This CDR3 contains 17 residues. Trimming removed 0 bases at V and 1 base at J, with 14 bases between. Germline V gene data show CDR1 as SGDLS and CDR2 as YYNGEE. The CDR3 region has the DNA TGTGCCAGCAGCGTAGGGAACCGGGAGGGCAGCAATCAGCCCCAGCATTTT. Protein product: CASSVGNREGSNQPQHF.

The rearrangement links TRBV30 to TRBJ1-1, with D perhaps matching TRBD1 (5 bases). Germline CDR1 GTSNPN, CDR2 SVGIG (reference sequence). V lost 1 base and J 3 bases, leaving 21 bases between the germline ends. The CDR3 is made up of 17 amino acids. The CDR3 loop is CAWSAPTLRVRDTEAFF. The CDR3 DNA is TGTGCCTGGAGTGCTCCTACGCTCAGGGTGCGGGACACTGAAGCTTTCTTT. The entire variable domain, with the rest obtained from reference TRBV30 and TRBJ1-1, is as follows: SQTIHQWPATLVQPVGSPLSLECTVEGTSNPNLYWYRQAAGRGLQLLFYSVGIGQISSEVPQNLSASRPQDRQFILSSKKLLLSDSGFYLCAWSAPTLRVRDTEAFFGQGTRLTVV.

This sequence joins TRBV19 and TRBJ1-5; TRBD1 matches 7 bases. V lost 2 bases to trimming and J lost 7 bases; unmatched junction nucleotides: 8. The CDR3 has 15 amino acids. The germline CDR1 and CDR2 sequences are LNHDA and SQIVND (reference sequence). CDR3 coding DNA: TGTGCCAGTAGTATAAGAGGACAGGTGAGGCAGCCCCAGCATTTT. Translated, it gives CASSIRGQVRQPQHF.

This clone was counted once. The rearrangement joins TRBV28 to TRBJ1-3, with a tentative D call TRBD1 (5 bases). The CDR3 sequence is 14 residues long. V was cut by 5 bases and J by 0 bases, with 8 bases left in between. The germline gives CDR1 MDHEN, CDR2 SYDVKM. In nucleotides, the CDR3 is TGTGCCAGCAGTAGACAGTCCTCTGGAAACACCATATATTTT. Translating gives CASSRQSSGNTIYF.

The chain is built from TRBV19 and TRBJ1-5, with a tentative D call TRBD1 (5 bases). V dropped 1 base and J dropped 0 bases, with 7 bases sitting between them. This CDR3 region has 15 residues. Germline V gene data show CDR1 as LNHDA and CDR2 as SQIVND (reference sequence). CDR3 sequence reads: CASSIGQYSNQPQHF. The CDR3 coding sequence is TGTGCCAGTAGTATAGGACAGTATAGCAATCAGCCCCAGCATTTT.

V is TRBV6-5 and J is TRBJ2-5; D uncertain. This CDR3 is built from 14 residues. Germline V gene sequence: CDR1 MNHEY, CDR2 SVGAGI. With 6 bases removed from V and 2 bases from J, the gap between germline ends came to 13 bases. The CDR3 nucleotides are TGTGCCAGCAGCGTAGGACCCCTTCAAGAGACCCAGTACTTC. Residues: CASSVGPLQETQYF.

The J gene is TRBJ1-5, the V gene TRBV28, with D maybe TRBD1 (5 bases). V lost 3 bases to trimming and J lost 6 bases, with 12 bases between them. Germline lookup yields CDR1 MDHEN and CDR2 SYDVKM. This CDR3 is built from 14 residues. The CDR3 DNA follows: TGTGCCAGCAGTTTCGTCCAGGGACCTCAGCCCCAGCATTTT. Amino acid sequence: CASSFVQGPQPQHF.

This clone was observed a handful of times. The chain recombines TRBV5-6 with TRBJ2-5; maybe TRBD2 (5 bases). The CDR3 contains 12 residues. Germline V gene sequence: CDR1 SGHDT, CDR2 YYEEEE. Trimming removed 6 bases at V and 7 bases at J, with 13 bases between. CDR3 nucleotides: TGTGCCAGCACCGTTAGCGATGGGACCCAGTACTTC. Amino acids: CASTVSDGTQYF. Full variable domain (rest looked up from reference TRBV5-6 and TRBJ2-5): DAGVTQSPTHLIKTRGQQVTLRCSPKSGHDTVSWYQQALGQGPQFIFQYYEEEERQRGNFPDRFSGHQFPNYSSELNVNALLLGDSALYLCASTVSDGTQYFGPGTRLLVL.

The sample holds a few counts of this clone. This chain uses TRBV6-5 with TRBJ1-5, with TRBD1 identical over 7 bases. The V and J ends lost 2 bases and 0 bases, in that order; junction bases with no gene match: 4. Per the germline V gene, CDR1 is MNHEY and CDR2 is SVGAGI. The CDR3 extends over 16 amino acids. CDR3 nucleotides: TGTGCCAGCAGTTACGGTCCAGGGGGTAGCAATCAGCCCCAGCATTTT. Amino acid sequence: CASSYGPGGSNQPQHF.

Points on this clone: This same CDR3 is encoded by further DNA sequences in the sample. The CDR3 here is CASSSGTANYGYTF. In nucleotides, the CDR3 is TGTGCCAGCAGCTCCGGGACAGCTAACTATGGCTACACCTTC. V and J are TRBV11-2 and TRBJ1-2, with 7 bases that match TRBD1. J lost 0 bases, V lost 4 bases, and 2 bases had no gene match. The germline gives CDR1 SGHAT, CDR2 FQNNGV. The CDR3 totals 14 residues.

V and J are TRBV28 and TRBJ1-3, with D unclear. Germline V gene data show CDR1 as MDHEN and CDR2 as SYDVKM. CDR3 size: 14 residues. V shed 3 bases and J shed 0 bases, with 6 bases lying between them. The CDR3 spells CASSFQISGNTIYF. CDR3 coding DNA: TGTGCCAGCAGTTTCCAGATCTCTGGAAACACCATATATTTT.

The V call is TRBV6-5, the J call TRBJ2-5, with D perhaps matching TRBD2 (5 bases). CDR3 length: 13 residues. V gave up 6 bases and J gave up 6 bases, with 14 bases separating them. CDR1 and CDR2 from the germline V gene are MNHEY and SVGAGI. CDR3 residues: CASRLGFAQTQYF. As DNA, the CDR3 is TGTGCCAGCAGACTAGGATTCGCCCAGACCCAGTACTTC.

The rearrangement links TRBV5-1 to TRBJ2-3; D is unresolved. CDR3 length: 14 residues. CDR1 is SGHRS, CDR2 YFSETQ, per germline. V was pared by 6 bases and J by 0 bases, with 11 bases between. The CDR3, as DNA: TGCGCCAGCACCGACGGCCCCAGCACAGATACGCAGTATTTT. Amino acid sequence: CASTDGPSTDTQYF.